This T cell receptor beta chain was identified in a study of blood T cell repertoires in COVID-19. The ends lost 6 bases at V and 4 bases at J; junction bases unmatched: 5. The germline V gene encodes CDR1 MGHRA and CDR2 YSYEKL. This CDR3 comprises 13 residues. Only in-frame clones appear in the TCRdb table, and some are missing; sequencing was by immunoSEQ multiplex PCR. The table lists about 180,000 clones, roughly 85% of them singletons. This sequence originates from a man aged 60 to 75 who had recovered from COVID-19. The V call is TRBV4-1, the J call TRBJ1-1; TRBD1 matches at 7 bases. The sequenced sample was PBMCs or T cells enriched from blood (not recorded which). The CDR3 region has the DNA TGCGCCAGCAGTGACAGGGTCTTCACTGAAGCTTTCTTT. This sequence encodes CASSDRVFTEAFF.